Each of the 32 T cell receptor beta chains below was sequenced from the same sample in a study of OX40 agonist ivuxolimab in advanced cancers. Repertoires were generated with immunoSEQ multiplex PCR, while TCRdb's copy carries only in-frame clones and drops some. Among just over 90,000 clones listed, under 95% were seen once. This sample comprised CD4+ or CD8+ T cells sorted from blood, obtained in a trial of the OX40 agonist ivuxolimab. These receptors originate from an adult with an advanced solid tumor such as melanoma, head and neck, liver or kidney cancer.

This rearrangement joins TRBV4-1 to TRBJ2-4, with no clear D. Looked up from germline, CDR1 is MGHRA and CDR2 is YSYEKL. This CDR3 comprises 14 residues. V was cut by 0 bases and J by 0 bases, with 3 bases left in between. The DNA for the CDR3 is TGCGCCAGCAGCCAAGATGTAGCCAAAAACATTCAGTACTTC. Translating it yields CASSQDVAKNIQYF.

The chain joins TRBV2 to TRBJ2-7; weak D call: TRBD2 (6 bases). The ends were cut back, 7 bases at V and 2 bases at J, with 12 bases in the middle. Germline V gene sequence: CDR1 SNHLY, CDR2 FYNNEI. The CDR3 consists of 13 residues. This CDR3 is CASMGGDAYEQYF. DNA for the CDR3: TGTGCCAGCATGGGGGGAGACGCCTACGAGCAGTACTTC.

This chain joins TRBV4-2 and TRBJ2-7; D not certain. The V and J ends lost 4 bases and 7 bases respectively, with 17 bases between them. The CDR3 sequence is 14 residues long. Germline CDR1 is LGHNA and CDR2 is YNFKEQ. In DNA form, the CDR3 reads TGTGCCAGCAGCCCGGCCACTGGTATGGGGGAGCAGTACTTC. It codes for CASSPATGMGEQYF.

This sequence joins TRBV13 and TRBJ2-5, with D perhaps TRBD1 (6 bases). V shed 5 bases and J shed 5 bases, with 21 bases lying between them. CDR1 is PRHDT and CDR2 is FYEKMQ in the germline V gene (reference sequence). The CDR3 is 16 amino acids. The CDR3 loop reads CASSISTGSVSETQYF. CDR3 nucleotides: TGTGCCAGCAGCATCTCGACAGGCTCGGTATCGGAGACCCAGTACTTC.

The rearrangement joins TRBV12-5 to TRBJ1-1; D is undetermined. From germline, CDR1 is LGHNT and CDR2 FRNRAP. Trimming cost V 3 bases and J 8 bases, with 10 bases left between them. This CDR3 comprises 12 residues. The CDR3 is CASGFPFREAFF. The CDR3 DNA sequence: TGTGCTAGTGGTTTTCCCTTTAGAGAAGCTTTCTTT.

The CDR3 loop reads CAWRKSFNEQFF. CDR3 nucleotides: TGTGCCTGGAGAAAGTCTTTTAATGAGCAGTTCTTC. This chain connects TRBV30 to TRBJ2-1; D remains unclear. V gave up 3 bases and J gave up 7 bases, with 10 bases separating them. Germline CDR1 GTSNPN, CDR2 SVGIG (reference sequence). The CDR3 length is 12 residues.

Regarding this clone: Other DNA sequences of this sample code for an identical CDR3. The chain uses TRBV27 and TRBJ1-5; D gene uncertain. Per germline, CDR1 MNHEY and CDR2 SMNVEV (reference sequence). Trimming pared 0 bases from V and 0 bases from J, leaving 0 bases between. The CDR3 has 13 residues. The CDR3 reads CASSLSSNQPQHF. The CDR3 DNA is TGTGCCAGCAGTTTATCTAGCAATCAGCCCCAGCATTTT.

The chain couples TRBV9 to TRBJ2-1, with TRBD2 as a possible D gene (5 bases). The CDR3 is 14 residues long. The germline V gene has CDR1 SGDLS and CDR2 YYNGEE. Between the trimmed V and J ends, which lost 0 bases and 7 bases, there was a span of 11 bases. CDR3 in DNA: TGTGCCAGCAGCGTAGTGTCGGGGTTTAATGAGCAGTTCTTC. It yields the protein CASSVVSGFNEQFF. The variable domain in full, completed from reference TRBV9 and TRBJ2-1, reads DSGVTQTPKHLITATGQRVTLRCSPRSGDLSVYWYQQSLDQGLQFLIQYYNGEERAKGNILERFSAQQFPDLHSELNLSSLELGDSALYFCASSVVSGFNEQFFGPGTRLTVL.

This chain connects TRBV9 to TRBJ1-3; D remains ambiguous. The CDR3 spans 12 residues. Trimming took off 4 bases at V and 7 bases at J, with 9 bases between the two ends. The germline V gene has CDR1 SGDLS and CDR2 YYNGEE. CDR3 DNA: TGTGCCAGCAGCCCCGATCGGAACACCATATATTTT. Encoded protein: CASSPDRNTIYF.

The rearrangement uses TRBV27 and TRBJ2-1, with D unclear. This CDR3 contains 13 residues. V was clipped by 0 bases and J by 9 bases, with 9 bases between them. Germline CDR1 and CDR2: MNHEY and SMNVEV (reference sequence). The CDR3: CASSLSSGREQFF. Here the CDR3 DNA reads TGTGCCAGCAGTTTATCGTCAGGCCGTGAGCAGTTCTTC.

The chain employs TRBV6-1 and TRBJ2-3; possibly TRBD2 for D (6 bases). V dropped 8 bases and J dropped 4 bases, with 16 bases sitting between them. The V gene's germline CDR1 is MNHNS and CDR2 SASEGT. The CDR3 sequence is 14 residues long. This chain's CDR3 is CASRTGGSADTQYF. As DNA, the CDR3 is TGTGCCAGCCGCACTGGGGGGAGTGCAGATACGCAGTATTTT.

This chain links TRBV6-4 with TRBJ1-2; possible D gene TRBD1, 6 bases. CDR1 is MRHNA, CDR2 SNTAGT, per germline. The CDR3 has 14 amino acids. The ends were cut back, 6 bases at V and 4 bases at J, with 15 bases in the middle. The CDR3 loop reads CASRLRTVRYGYTF. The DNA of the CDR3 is TGTGCCAGCAGGCTGCGGACAGTGCGCTATGGCTACACCTTC.

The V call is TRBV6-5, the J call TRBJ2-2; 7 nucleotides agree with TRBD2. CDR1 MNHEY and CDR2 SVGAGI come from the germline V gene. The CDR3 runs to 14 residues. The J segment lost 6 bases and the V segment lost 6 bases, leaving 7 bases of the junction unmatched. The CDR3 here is CASRRTRWAGELFF. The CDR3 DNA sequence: TGTGCCAGCAGGAGGACTAGATGGGCCGGGGAGCTGTTTTTT.

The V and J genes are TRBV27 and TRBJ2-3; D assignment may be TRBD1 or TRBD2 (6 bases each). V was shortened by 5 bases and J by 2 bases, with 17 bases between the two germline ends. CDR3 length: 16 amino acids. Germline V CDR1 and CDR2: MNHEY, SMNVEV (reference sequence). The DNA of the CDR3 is TGTGCCAGCAGTCCCTCGTATGGGGGGCCCACAGATACGCAGTATTTT. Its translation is CASSPSYGGPTDTQYF.

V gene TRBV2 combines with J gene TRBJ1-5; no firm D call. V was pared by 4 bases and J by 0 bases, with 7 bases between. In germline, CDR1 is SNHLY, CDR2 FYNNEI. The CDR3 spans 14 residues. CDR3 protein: CASSGGNSNQPQHF. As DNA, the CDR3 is TGTGCCAGCAGTGGAGGGAATAGCAATCAGCCCCAGCATTTT.

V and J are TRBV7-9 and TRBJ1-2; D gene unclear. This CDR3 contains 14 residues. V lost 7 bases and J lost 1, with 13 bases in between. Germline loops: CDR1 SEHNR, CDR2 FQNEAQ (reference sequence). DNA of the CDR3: TGTGCCAGCACCTACGATAGCCATAACTATGGCTACACCTTC. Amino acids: CASTYDSHNYGYTF.

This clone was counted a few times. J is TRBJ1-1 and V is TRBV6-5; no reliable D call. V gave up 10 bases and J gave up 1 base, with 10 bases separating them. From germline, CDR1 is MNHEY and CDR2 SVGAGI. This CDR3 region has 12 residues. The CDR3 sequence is CATQSGNTEAFF. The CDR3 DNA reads TGTGCCACACAATCCGGGAACACTGAAGCTTTCTTT.

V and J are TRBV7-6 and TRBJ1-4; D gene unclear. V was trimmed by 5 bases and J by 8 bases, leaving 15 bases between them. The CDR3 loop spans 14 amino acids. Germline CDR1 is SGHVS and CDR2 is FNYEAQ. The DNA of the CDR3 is TGTGCCAGCAGCCCCAACCCCGATCGGGAAAAACTGTTTTTT. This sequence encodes CASSPNPDREKLFF. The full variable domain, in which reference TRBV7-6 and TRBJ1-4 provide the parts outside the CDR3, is GAGVSQSPRYKVTKRGQDVALRCDPISGHVSLYWYRQALGQGPEFLTYFNYEAQQDKSGLPNDRFSAERPEGSISTLTIQRTEQRDSAMYRCASSPNPDREKLFFGSGTQLSVL.

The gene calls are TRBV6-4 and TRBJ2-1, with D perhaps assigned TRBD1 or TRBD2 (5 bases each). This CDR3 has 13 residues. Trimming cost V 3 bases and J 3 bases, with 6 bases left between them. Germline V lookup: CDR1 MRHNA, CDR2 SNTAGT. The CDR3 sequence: CASSEGDYNEQFF. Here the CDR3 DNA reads TGTGCCAGCAGTGAGGGGGACTACAATGAGCAGTTCTTC.

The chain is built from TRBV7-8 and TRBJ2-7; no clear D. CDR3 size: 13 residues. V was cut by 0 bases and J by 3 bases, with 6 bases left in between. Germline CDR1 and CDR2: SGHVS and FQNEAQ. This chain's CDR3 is CASSLARDYEQYF. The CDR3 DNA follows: TGTGCCAGCAGCTTAGCGAGAGACTACGAGCAGTACTTC.

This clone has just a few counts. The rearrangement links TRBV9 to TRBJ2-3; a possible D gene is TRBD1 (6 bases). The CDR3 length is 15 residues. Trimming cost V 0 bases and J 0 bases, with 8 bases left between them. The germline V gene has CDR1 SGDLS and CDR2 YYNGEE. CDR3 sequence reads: CASSVEGVSTDTQYF. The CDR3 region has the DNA TGTGCCAGCAGCGTAGAGGGGGTTAGCACAGATACGCAGTATTTT.

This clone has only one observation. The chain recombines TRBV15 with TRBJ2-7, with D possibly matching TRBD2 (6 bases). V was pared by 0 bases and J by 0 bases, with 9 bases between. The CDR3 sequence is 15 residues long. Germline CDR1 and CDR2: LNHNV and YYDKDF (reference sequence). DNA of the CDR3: TGTGCCACCAGCAGAGAACTAGCAAGCTCCTACGAGCAGTACTTC. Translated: CATSRELASSYEQYF.

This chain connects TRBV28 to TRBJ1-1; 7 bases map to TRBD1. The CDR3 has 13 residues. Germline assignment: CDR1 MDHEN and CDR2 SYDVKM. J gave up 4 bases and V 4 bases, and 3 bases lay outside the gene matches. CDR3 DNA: TGTGCCAGCAGTTCAGGGGGAGGCACTGAAGCTTTCTTT. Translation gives CASSSGGGTEAFF.

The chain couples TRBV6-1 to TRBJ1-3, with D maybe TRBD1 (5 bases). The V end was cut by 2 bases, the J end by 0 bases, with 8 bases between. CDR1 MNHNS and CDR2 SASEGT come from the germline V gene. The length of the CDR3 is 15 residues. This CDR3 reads CASSESDNSGNTIYF. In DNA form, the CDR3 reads TGTGCCAGCAGTGAATCGGACAACTCTGGAAACACCATATATTTT.

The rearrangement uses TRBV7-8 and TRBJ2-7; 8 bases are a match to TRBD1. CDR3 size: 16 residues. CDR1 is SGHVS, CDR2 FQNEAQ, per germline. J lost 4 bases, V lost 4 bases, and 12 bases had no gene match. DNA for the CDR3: TGTGCCAGCAGCTCCCCGAAGGACAGGGTGGGTTACGAGCAGTACTTC. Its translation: CASSSPKDRVGYEQYF.

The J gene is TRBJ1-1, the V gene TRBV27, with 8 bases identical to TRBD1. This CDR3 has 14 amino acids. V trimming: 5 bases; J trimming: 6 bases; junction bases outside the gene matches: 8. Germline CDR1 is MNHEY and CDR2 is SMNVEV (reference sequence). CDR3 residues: CASSVGQGGPEAFF. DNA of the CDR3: TGTGCCAGCAGTGTCGGACAGGGAGGGCCTGAAGCTTTCTTT.

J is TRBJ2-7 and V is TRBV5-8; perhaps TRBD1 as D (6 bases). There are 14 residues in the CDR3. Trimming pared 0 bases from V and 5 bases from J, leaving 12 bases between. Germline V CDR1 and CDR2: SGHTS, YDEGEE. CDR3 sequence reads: CASSLEVRGDEQYF. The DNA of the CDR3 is TGTGCCAGCAGCTTGGAAGTCAGGGGTGACGAGCAGTACTTC. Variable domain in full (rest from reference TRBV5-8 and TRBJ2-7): EAGVTQSPTHLIKTRGQQATLRCSPISGHTSVYWYQQALGLGLQFLLWYDEGEERNRGNFPPRFSGRQFPNYSSELNVNALELEDSALYLCASSLEVRGDEQYFGPGTRLTVT.

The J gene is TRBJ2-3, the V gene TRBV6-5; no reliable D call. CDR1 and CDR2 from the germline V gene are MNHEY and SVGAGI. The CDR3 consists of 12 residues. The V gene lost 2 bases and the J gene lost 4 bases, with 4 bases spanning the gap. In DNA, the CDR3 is TGTGCCAGCAGTTACAGTCCAGATACGCAGTATTTT. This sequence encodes CASSYSPDTQYF.

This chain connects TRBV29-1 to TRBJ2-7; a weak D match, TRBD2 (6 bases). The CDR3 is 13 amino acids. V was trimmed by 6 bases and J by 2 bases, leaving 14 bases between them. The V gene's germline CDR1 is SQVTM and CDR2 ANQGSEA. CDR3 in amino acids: CSVESGSPYEQYF. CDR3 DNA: TGCAGCGTAGAGAGCGGGTCCCCCTACGAGCAGTACTTC.

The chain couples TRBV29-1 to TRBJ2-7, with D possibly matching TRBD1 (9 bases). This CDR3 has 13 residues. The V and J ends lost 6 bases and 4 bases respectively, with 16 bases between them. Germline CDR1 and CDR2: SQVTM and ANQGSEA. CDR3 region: CSVRGGQGYEQYF. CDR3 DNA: TGCAGCGTCCGGGGGGGACAGGGATACGAGCAGTACTTC.

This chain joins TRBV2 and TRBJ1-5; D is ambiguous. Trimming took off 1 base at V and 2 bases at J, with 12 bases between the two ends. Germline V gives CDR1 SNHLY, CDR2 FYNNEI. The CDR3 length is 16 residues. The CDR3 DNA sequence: TGTGCCAGCAGTGAAGGGGTTCGACTTGGCAATCAGCCCCAGCATTTT. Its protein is CASSEGVRLGNQPQHF.

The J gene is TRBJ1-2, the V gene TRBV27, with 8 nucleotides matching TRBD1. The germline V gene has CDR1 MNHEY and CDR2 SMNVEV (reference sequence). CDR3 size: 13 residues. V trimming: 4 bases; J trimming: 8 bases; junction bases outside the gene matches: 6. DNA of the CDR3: TGTGCCAGCAGTTACAGGGGGGTGGGGGGCTACACCTTC. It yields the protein CASSYRGVGGYTF.